The clone carrying this T cell receptor (beta chain) came up a few times. Its antigen remains unidentified. There were TCR beta CDR3 regions amplified from RNA transcripts. When the TCR CDR3 underwent first-round RT-PCR, the HTBI primer set was used. TCRdb re-derived calls from the multiplex PCR reads in MiXCR, one entry per CDR3 protein. Of hundreds of thousands of distinct CDR3 sequences in the sample, roughly a fifth are singletons; the top ten hold under 45%. On the basis of clinical symptoms, serum thyroxine and TRAb, thyroid ultrasound and orbital computed tomography, diagnoses were made. This sample was taken from a study of T cells in Graves' hyperthyroidism and ophthalmopathy. General observations from the study: The model forecast ophthalmopathy, anticipating it by a median about 7 months before onset.

The CDR3 is 14 amino acids. Trimming cost V 5 bases and J 5 bases, with 16 bases left between them. Germline V gene sequence: CDR1 SGHAT, CDR2 FQNNGV. The chain links TRBV11-2 to TRBJ2-7; D could derive from TRBD1 or TRBD2 (5 bases each). The receptor comes from a man aged 50 to 59 with Graves' ophthalmopathy. Sequences were obtained from blood. The CDR3 loop reads CASSLGAGSHEQYF. The CDR3 coding sequence is TGTGCCAGCAGCCTCGGGGCAGGGAGCCACGAGCAGTACTTC.